This T cell receptor (beta chain) was obtained from a study of cytomegalovirus exposure and HLA in healthy donors. Germline trimming cut 4 bases from V and 4 bases from J; bases unmatched to any gene: 3. The CDR3 runs to 12 residues. Germline CDR1 and CDR2: SQVTM and ANQGSEA. Primers: 60 Vbeta forward and 13 Jbeta reverse. Repertoires were generated with immunoSEQ multiplex PCR, while TCRdb's copy carries only in-frame clones and drops some. This table has approximately 220,000 clones, about 83% appearing once. This rearrangement joins TRBV29-1 to TRBJ1-2; 7 positions match TRBD1. The clonotype originates from a girl aged 5 to 17 in good health and CMV-seronegative. The sample was PBMCs. The CDR3 bases are TGCAGCGTTGGGGGACAGAGCTATGGCTACACCTTC. Translating gives CSVGGQSYGYTF.